Each of the 16 T cell receptor beta chains below was sequenced from the same sample in a study of PD-1 blockade in classical Hodgkin lymphoma. Noted time point: cycle 4 day 1 (C4D1), after five to seven weeks of nivolumab. Each and every patient relapsed after autologous stem cell transplantation, and patients got differing brentuximab vedotin exposure. Generated by immunoSEQ multiplex PCR, the TCRdb table keeps only in-frame clones and is missing some. The table records over 20,000 clones, around 85% of them present only once. The sequencing used peripheral blood mononuclear cells (PBMCs), collected before the fourth cycle of nivolumab. The receptors were gathered from a human donor with classical Hodgkin lymphoma.

This chain links TRBV5-5 with TRBJ1-1, with 8 bases identical to TRBD1. The germline CDR1 and CDR2 sequences are SGHKS and YYEKEE (reference sequence). There are 15 residues in the CDR3. After removal of 1 base from V and 2 bases from J, the junction contained 4 bases not matched to a gene. The CDR3 here is CASSLSGTGNTEAFF. The CDR3 coding sequence is TGTGCCAGCAGCTTGTCCGGGACAGGTAACACTGAAGCTTTCTTT.

In DNA, the CDR3 is TGTGCCAGCAGCTTAGGGAGCTCCTATAATTCACCCCTCCACTTT. The encoded protein is CASSLGSSYNSPLHF. This chain uses TRBV7-6 with TRBJ1-6; D gene uncertain. Germline values: CDR1 SGHVS, CDR2 FNYEAQ. V lost 1 base to trimming and J lost 0 bases, with 4 bases between them. The CDR3 totals 15 residues.

J is TRBJ2-7 and V is TRBV13, with unresolved D. Germline values: CDR1 PRHDT, CDR2 FYEKMQ (reference sequence). V lost 2 bases and J 7 bases, leaving 12 bases between the germline ends. This CDR3 has 13 amino acids. The CDR3 loop reads CASSLRWESEQYF. The CDR3 coding sequence is TGTGCCAGCAGCTTAAGGTGGGAATCAGAGCAGTACTTC.

The rearrangement joins TRBV15 to TRBJ2-3, with 7 bases that match TRBD1. Germline-derived CDR1 and CDR2 are LNHNV and YYDKDF (reference sequence). The CDR3 sequence is 15 residues long. The V segment lost 1 base and the J segment 1 base; nucleotides outside the gene matches: 2. CDR3 sequence reads: CATSRGQGGTDTQYF. CDR3 sequence (DNA): TGTGCCACCAGCAGAGGACAGGGAGGCACAGATACGCAGTATTTT.

The rearrangement joins TRBV18 to TRBJ1-4; D gene unclear. Looked up from germline, CDR1 is KGHSH and CDR2 is LQKENI. This CDR3 contains 15 residues. V shed 1 base and J shed 2 bases, with 8 bases lying between them. DNA for the CDR3: TGTGCCAGCTCACCACGGAGGGCCACTAATGAAAAACTGTTTTTT. Translating it yields CASSPRRATNEKLFF.

V gene TRBV2 combines with J gene TRBJ2-1; 10 bases match TRBD2. The CDR3 is 15 residues long. Germline V gene lookup returns CDR1 SNHLY and CDR2 FYNNEI. The J segment lost 4 bases and the V segment lost 3 bases, leaving 3 bases of the junction unmatched. In DNA, the CDR3 is TGTGCCAGCAGTGACCTAGCGGGAGTGTACAATGAGCAGTTCTTC. Its translation: CASSDLAGVYNEQFF.

The V and J genes are TRBV10-3 and TRBJ1-1, with D possibly matching TRBD1 (5 bases). This CDR3 contains 13 residues. Per germline, CDR1 ENHRY and CDR2 SYGVKD. Deletions cut 5 bases from V and 1 base from J, with 8 bases between. This CDR3 reads CAISTGQNTEAFF. CDR3 sequence (DNA): TGTGCCATCAGTACCGGACAGAACACTGAAGCTTTCTTT.

In its sample, this clone was seen a few times. The chain employs TRBV12-5 and TRBJ2-3; no firm D call. The germline gives CDR1 LGHNT, CDR2 FRNRAP. The V and J ends lost 7 bases and 0 bases respectively, with 11 bases between them. There are 14 residues in the CDR3. Written as DNA, the CDR3 is TGTGCTAGTGCCTCGACTTCTAGCACAGATACGCAGTATTTT. Its protein product is CASASTSSTDTQYF.

This chain connects TRBV7-3 to TRBJ2-2; D gene ambiguous. The V gene lost 2 bases and the J gene lost 0 bases, with 7 bases spanning the gap. The CDR3 covers 15 residues. The germline V gene encodes CDR1 SGHTA and CDR2 FQGTGA. The CDR3 protein is CASSLSGPNTGELFF. CDR3 nucleotide sequence: TGTGCCAGCAGCTTATCCGGGCCGAACACCGGGGAGCTGTTTTTT.

The gene calls are TRBV9 and TRBJ2-7; the match to TRBD2 covers 8 bases. The V and J ends lost 4 bases and 6 bases, in that order; junction bases with no gene match: 15. Germline V gene sequence: CDR1 SGDLS, CDR2 YYNGEE. The CDR3 has 16 amino acids. CDR3 residues: CASSPQGGSGASEQYF. CDR3 DNA sequence: TGTGCCAGCAGCCCCCAAGGTGGTAGCGGGGCCTCCGAGCAGTACTTC.

The rearrangement uses TRBV6-4 and TRBJ1-2; D is ambiguous. The germline CDR1 and CDR2 sequences are MRHNA and SNTAGT. The CDR3 extends over 9 amino acids. V lost 6 bases, J lost 4 bases, and 0 bases lay in between. The CDR3 bases are TGTGCCAGCAGCTATGGCTACACCTTC. Translation: CASSYGYTF.

V is TRBV6-6 and J is TRBJ2-5; D possibly uses TRBD1 or TRBD2 (5 bases each). Germline loops: CDR1 MNHNY, CDR2 SVGAGI (reference sequence). The CDR3 has 15 amino acids. Trimming cost V 2 bases and J 1 base, with 11 bases left between them. CDR3 residues: CASSYVRDPQETQYF. CDR3 in DNA: TGTGCCAGCAGTTACGTTCGGGACCCCCAAGAGACCCAGTACTTC.

The count of this clone is one. This chain links TRBV9 with TRBJ1-3; the D gene is possibly TRBD1 (5 bases). The V end lost 4 bases, the J end lost 1 base, and 12 bases lay between the germline ends. CDR1 is SGDLS and CDR2 is YYNGEE in the germline V gene. The CDR3 runs 15 residues. Here the CDR3 DNA reads TGTGCCAGCAGCCCCGGGGGTATATCTGGAAACACCATATATTTT. Its translation: CASSPGGISGNTIYF.

The gene calls are TRBV18 and TRBJ2-5; the match to TRBD1 covers 8 bases. The CDR3 loop spans 15 amino acids. Germline V CDR1 and CDR2: KGHSH, LQKENI. V was clipped by 1 base and J by 0 bases; unmatched bases: 1. The CDR3 sequence: CASSPRQGNQETQYF. CDR3 in DNA: TGTGCCAGCTCACCACGACAGGGGAACCAAGAGACCCAGTACTTC.

The chain joins TRBV6-5 to TRBJ1-5; D uncertain. This CDR3 is 15 amino acids long. The V end was cut by 0 bases, the J end by 3 bases, with 9 bases between. Germline V gene lookup returns CDR1 MNHEY and CDR2 SVGAGI. CDR3 loop: CASSYSHRSNQPQHF. The CDR3, as DNA: TGTGCCAGCAGTTACTCCCATCGATCCAATCAGCCCCAGCATTTT.

V and J are TRBV27 and TRBJ1-6; the D gene is possibly TRBD1 (6 bases). The CDR3 length is 14 residues. Germline V CDR1 and CDR2: MNHEY, SMNVEV (reference sequence). V was trimmed by 6 bases and J by 2 bases, leaving 8 bases between them. CDR3 in amino acids: CASRGTTYNSPLHF. CDR3 nucleotides: TGTGCCAGCAGGGGGACAACCTATAATTCACCCCTCCACTTT.